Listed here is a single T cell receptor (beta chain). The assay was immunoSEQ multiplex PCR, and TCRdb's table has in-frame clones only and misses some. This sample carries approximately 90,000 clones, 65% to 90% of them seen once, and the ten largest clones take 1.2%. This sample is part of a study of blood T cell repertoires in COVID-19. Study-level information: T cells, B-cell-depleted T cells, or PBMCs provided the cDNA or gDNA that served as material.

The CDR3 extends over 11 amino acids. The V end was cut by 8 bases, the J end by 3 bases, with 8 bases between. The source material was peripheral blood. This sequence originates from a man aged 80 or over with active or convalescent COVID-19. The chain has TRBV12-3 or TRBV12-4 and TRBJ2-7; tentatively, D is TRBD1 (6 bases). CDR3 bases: TGTGCCAGCGGGACACTCTACGAGCAGTACTTC. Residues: CASGTLYEQYF.